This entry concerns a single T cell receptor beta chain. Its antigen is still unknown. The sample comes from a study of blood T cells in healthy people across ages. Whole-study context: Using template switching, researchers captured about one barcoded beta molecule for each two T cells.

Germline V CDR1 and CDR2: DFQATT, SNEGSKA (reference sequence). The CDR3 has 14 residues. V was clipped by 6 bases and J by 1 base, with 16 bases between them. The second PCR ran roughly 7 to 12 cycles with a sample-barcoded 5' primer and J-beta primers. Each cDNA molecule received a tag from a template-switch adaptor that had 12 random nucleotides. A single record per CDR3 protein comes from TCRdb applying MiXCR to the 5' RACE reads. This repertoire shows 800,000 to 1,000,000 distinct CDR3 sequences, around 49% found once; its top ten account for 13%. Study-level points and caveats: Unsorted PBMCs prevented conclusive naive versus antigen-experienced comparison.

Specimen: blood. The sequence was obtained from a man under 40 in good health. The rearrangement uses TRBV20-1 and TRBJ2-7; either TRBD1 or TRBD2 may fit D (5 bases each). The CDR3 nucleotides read TGCAGTGCCGGAAGCTCGGGACGGTCCTACGAGCAGTACTTC. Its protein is CSAGSSGRSYEQYF.